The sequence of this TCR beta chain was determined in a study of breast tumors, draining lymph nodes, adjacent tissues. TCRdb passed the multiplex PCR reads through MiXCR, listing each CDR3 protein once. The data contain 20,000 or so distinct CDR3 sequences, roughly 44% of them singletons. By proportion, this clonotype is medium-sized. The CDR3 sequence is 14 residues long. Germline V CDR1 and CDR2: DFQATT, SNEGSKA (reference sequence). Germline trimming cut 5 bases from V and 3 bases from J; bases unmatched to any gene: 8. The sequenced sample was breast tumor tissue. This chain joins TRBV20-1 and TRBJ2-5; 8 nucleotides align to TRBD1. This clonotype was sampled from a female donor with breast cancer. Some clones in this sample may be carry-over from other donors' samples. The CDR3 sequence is CSASPSTGEETQYF. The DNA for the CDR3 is TGCAGTGCTTCCCCGTCGACAGGGGAAGAGACCCAGTACTTC.